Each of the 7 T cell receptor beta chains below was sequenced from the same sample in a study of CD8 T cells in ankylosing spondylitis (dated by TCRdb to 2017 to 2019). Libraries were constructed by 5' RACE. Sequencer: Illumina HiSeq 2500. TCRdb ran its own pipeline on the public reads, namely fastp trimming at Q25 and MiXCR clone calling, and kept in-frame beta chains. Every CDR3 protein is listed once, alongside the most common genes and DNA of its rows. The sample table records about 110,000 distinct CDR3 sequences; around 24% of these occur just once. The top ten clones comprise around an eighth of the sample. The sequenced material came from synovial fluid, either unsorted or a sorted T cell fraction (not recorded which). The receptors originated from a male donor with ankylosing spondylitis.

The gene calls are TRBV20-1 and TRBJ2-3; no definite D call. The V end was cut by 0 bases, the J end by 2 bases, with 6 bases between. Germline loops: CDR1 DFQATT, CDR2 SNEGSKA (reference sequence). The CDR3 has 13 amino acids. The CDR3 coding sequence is TGCAGTGCTAGAGATCCCTACACAGATACGCAGTATTTT. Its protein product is CSARDPYTDTQYF.

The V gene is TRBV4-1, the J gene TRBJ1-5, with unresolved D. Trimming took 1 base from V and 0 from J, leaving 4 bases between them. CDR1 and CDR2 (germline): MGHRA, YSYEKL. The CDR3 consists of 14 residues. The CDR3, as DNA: TGCGCCAGCAGCCAAGGTCTTAGCAATCAGCCCCAGCATTTT. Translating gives CASSQGLSNQPQHF.

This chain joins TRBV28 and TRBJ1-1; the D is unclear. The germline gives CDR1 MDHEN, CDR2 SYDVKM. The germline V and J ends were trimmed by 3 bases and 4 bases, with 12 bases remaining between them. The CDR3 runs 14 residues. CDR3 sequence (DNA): TGTGCCAGCAGTTTCTCAGGCCGTACCACTGAAGCTTTCTTT. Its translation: CASSFSGRTTEAFF.

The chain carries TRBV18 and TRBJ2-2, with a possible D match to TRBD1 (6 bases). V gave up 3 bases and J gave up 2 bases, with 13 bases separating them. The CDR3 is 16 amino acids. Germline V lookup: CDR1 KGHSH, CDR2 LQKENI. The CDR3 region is CASSPPDRLNTGELFF. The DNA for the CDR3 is TGTGCCAGCTCACCCCCTGACAGGCTCAACACCGGGGAGCTGTTTTTT.

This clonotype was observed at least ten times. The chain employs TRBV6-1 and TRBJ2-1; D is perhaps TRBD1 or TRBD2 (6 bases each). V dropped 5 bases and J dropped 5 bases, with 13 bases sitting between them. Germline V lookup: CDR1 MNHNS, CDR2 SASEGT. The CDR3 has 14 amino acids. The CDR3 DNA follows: TGTGCCAGCAGTCCTCGGGGGCCCCACAATGAGCAGTTCTTC. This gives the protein CASSPRGPHNEQFF.

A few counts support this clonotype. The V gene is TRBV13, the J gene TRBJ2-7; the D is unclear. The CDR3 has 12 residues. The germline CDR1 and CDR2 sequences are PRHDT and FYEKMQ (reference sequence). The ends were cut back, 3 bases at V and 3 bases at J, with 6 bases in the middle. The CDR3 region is CASSLGFYEQYF. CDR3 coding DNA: TGTGCCAGCAGCTTGGGCTTCTACGAGCAGTACTTC.

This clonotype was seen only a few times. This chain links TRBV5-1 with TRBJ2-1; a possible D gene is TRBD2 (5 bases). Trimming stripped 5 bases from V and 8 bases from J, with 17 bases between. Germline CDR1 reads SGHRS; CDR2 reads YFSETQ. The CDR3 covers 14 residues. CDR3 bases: TGCGCCAGCAGATCGAGTAGCGCCCTTGATGAGCAGTTCTTC. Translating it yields CASRSSSALDEQFF. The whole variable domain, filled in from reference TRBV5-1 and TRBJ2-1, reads KAGVTQTPRYLIKTRGQQVTLSCSPISGHRSVSWYQQTPGQGLQFLFEYFSETQRNKGNFPGRFSGRQFSNSRSEMNVSTLELGDSALYLCASRSSSALDEQFFGPGTRLTVL.